This T cell receptor beta chain comes out of a study of shared clonotypes between healthy human individuals. Whole-study context: Aged between 18 and 49, the donors were two women and three men. Per donor, CD8 memory used one plate, CD8 naive used two, CD4 memory used three and CD4 naive used three. Study outcomes and limitations: Estimated clonotype richness was generally higher in naive than memory subsets. Researchers sampled blood only, noting tissue repertoires likely differ.

The naive CD8 subset, CD45RO-negative cells positively selected for CCR7, excluded terminally differentiated effector memory CD45RA+ cells. Method: immunoSEQ multiplex PCR; TCRdb's copy keeps in-frame clones and lacks some. The sample holds 760,000 or so clones, 96% seen once. V dropped 3 bases and J dropped 1 base, with 10 bases sitting between them. The CDR3 loop spans 14 amino acids. Germline V gene sequence: CDR1 MNHEY, CDR2 SMNVEV (reference sequence). As concerns this clone: Its antigen is not known.

The V call is TRBV27, the J call TRBJ2-7; TRBD1 is a possible D gene (5 bases). The sequenced sample was naive CD8+ T cells sorted from blood. This TCR was recovered from a man younger than 45 in good health. DNA of the CDR3: TGTGCCAGCAGTTTTAGCCAGGGTTCCTACGAGCAGTACTTC. The encoded protein is CASSFSQGSYEQYF.